This T cell receptor (beta chain) was sequenced for a study of T cells in tuberculosis. Study-level background: The T cells targeted glucose monomycolate, a mycobacterial lipid, via CD1B.

On this clone: Its antigen remains unidentified.

Study findings and constraints: GMM-specific TCRs were nearer to active tuberculosis alpha repertoires, suggesting expansion.

Sequencing used immunoSEQ multiplex PCR; TCRdb keeps in-frame clones, though not all of them. The sample lists some 40,000 clones; around 95% were seen once. The TCR comes from a donor aged 5 to 30 with latent tuberculosis or without tuberculosis infection. The sample consisted of PBMCs.

CDR3 sequence (DNA): TGTGCCAGCAGCTCGAACAGGGATGGCTACACCTTC. It codes for CASSSNRDGYTF. The J gene is TRBJ1-2, the V gene TRBV5-4, with a possible D match to TRBD1 (6 bases). Germline CDR1 SGHNT, CDR2 YYREEE (reference sequence). The CDR3 is made up of 12 amino acids. V dropped 3 bases and J dropped 6 bases, with 9 bases sitting between them.